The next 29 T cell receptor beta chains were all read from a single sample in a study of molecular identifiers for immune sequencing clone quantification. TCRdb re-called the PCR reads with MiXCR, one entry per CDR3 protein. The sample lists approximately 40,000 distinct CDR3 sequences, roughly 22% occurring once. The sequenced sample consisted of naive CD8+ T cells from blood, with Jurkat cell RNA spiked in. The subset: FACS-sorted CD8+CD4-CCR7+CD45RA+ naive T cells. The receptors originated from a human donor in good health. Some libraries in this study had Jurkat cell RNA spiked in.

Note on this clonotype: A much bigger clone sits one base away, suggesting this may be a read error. Written as DNA, the CDR3 is TGTGTCAGCAGCCTCGGGACCCCCGAGCAGTACTTC. Translated, it gives CVSSLGTPEQYF. This chain uses TRBV7-6 with TRBJ2-7; D could derive from TRBD1 or TRBD2 (5 bases each). Germline V CDR1 and CDR2: SGHVS, FNYEAQ. The CDR3 consists of 12 residues.

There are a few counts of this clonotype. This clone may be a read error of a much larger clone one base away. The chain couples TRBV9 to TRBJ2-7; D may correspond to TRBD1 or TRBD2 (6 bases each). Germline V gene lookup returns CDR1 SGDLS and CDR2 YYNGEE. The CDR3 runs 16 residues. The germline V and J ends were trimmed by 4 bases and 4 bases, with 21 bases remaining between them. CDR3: CASSPTGRDKGYEQYF. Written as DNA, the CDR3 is TGTGCCAGCAGCCCCACGGGGCGGGACAAGGGGTACGAGCAGTACTTC.

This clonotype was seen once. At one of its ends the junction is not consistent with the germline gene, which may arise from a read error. CDR3 sequence reads: CRVAELGTEQYF. In nucleotides, the CDR3 is TGCCGCGTTGCAGAGCTGGGAACAGAGCAGTACTTC. V is TRBV29-1 and J is TRBJ2-7, with D unclear. CDR3 length: 12 amino acids. Germline-derived CDR1 and CDR2 are SQVTM and ANQGSEA.

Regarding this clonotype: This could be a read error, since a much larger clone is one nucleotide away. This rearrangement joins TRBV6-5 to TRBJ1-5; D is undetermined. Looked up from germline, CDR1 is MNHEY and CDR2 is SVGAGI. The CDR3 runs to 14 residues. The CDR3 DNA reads TGTGCCCGCAGTTACTCGAATTCGGGGCAGCCCCAGCATTTT. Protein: CARSYSNSGQPQHF.

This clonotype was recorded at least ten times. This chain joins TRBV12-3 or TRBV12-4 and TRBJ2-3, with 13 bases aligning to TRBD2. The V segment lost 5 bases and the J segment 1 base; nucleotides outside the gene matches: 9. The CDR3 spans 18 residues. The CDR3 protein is CASSPQAGTSGGTDTQYF. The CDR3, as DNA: TGTGCCAGCAGTCCCCAGGCGGGGACTAGCGGGGGCACAGATACGCAGTATTTT.

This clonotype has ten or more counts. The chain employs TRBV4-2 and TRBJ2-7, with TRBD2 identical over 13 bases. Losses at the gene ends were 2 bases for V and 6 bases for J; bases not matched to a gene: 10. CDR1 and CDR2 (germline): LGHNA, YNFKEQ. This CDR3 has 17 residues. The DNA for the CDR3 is TGTGCCAGCAGCCAACCCGGACTAGCGGGAGTTTCAGGCGAGCAGTACTTC. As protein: CASSQPGLAGVSGEQYF.

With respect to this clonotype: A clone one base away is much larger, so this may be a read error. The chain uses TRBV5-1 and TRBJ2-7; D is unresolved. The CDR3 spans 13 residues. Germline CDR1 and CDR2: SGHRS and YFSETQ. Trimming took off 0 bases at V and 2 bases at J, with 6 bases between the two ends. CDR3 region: CASSLAQPYEQYF. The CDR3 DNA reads TGCGCCAGCAGCTTGGCCCAGCCCTACGAGCAGTACTTC.

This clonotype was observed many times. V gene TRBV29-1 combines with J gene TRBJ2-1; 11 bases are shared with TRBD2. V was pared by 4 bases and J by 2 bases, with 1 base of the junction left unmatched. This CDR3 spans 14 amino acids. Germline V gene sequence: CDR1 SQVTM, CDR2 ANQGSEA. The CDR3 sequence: CSVVAGGTYNEQFF. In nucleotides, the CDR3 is TGCAGCGTTGTAGCGGGAGGGACCTACAATGAGCAGTTCTTC.

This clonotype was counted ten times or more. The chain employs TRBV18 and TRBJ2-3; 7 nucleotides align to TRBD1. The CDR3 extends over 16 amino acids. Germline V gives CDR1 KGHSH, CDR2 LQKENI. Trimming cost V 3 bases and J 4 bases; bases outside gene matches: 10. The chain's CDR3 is CASSPPEGARADTQYF. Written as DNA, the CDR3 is TGTGCCAGCTCACCTCCCGAGGGGGCCCGGGCAGATACGCAGTATTTT.

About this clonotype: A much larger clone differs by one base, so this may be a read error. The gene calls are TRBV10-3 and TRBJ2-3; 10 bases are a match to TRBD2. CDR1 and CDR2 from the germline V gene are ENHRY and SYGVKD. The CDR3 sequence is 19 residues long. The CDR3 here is CAISEDQSTSGNPTDPQYF. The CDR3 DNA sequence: TGTGCCATCAGTGAGGATCAGAGCACTAGCGGGAATCCCACAGATCCGCAGTATTTT.

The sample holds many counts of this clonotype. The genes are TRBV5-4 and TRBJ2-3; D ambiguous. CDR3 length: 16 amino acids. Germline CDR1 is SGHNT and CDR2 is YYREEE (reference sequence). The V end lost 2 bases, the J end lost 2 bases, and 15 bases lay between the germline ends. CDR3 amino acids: CASSFGPEAYTDTQYF. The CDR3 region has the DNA TGTGCCAGCAGCTTTGGCCCTGAGGCCTACACAGATACGCAGTATTTT.

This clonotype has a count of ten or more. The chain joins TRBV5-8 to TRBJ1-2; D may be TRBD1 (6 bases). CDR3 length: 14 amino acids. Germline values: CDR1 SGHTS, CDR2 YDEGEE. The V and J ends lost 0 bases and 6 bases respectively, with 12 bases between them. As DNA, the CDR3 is TGTGCCAGCAGCTTGGGACAGGACGCGGATGGCTACACCTTC. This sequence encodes CASSLGQDADGYTF.

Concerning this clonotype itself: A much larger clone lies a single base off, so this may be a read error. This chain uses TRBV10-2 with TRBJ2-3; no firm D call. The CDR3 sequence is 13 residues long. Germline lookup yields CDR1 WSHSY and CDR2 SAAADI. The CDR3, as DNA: TGCGCCAACAGTCGGGCCCGCACAGATACGCAGTATTTT. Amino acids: CANSRARTDTQYF.

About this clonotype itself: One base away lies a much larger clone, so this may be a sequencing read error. The CDR3, as DNA: TGTGCCAGCGTGGGTAGCGGGAGTTACGAGCAGTACTTC. Amino acid sequence: CASVGSGSYEQYF. V is TRBV6-5 and J is TRBJ2-7; TRBD2 agrees at 9 bases. Germline assignment: CDR1 MNHEY and CDR2 SVGAGI. The V and J ends lost 8 bases and 4 bases, in that order; junction bases with no gene match: 6. The CDR3 has 13 residues.

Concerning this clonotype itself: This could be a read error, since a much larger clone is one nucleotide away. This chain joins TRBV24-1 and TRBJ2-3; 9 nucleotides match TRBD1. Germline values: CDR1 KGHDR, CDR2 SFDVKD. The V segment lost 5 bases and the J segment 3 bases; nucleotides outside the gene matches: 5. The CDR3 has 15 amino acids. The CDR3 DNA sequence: TGTGCCACCAGTGGCCCGACAGGGGGAACAGATACGCAGTATTTT. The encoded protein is CATSGPTGGTDTQYF.

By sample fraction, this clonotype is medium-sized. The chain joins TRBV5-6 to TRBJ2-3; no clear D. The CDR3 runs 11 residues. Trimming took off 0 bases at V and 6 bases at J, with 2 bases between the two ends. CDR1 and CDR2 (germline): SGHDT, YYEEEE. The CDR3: CASSLVDTQYF. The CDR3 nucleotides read TGTGCCAGCAGCTTGGTTGATACGCAGTATTTT. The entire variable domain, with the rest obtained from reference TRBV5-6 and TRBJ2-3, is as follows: DAGVTQSPTHLIKTRGQQVTLRCSPKSGHDTVSWYQQALGQGPQFIFQYYEEEERQRGNFPDRFSGHQFPNYSSELNVNALLLGDSALYLCASSLVDTQYFGPGTRLTVL.

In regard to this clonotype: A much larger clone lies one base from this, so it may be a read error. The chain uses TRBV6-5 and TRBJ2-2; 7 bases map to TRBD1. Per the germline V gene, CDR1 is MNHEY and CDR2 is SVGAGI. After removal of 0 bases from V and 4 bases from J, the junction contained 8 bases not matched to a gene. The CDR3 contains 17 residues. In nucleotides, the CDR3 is TGTGCCAGCAGTTACTCGAAAAGGGGGCGCGCCACCGGGGAGCTGTTTTTT. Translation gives CASSYSKRGRATGELFF.

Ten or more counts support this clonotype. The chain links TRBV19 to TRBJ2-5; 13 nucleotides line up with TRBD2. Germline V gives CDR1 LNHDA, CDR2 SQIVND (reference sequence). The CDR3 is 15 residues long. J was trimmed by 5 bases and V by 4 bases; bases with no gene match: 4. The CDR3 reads CASSKGLAGVETQYF. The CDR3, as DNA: TGTGCCAGTAGTAAAGGACTAGCGGGAGTTGAGACCCAGTACTTC. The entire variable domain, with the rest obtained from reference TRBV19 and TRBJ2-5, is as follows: DGGITQSPKYLFRKEGQNVTLSCEQNLNHDAMYWYRQDPGQGLRLIYYSQIVNDFQKGDIAEGYSVSREKKESFPLTVTSAQKNPTAFYLCASSKGLAGVETQYFGPGTRLLVL.

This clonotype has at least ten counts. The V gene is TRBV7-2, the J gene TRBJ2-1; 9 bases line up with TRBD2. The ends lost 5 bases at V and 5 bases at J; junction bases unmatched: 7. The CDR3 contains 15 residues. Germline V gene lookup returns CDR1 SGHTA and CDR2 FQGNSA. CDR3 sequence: CASSTRLAADNEQFF. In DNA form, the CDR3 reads TGTGCCAGCAGCACCCGACTAGCGGCTGACAATGAGCAGTTCTTC.

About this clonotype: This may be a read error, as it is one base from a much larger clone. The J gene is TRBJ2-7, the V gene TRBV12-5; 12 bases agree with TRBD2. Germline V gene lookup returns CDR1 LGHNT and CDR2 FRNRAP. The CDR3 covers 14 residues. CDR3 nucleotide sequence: TGTGCTGGTGGTCCTAGCGGGGGGGCCGACGAGCAGTACTTC. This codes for CAGGPSGGADEQYF.

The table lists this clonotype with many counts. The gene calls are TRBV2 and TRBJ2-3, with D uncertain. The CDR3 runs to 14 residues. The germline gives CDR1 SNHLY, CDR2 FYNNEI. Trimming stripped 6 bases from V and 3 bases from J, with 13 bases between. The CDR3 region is CASSHGTPTDTQYF. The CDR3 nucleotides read TGTGCCAGCAGCCACGGAACACCAACAGATACGCAGTATTTT.

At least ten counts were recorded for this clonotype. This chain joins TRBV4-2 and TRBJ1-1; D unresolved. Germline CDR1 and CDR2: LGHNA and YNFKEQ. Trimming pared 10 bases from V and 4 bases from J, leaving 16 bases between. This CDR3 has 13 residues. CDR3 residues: CATVPPAGTEAFF. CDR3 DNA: TGTGCCACCGTCCCCCCAGCGGGCACTGAAGCTTTCTTT.

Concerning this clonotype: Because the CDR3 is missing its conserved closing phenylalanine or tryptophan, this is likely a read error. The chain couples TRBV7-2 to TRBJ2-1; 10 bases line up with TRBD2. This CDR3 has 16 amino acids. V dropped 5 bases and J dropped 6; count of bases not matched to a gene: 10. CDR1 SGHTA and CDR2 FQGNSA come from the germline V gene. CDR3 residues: CASSVWASGSGNEQFL. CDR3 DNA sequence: TGTGCCAGCAGCGTTTGGGCTAGCGGGAGTGGCAATGAGCAGTTCCTC.

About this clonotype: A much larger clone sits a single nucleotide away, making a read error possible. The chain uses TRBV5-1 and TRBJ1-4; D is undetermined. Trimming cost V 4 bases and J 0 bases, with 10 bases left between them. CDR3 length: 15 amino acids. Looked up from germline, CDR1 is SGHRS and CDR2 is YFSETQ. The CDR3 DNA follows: TGCGCCAGCAGCCTCGGGGAGGCAACTAATGAAAAACTGTTTTTT. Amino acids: CASSLGEATNEKLFF. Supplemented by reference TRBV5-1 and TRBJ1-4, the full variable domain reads KAGVTQTPRYLIKTRGQQVTLSCSPISGHRSVSWYQQTPGQGLQFLFEYFSETQRNKGNFPGRFSGRQFSNSRSEMNVSTLELGDSALYLCASSLGEATNEKLFFGSGTQLSVL.

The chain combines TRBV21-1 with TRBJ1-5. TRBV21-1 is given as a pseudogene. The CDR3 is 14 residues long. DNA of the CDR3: TGTGCCAGCAGCAAAATCGGTAACAAGCAGCCCCAGCATTTT. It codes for CASSKIGNKQPQHF.

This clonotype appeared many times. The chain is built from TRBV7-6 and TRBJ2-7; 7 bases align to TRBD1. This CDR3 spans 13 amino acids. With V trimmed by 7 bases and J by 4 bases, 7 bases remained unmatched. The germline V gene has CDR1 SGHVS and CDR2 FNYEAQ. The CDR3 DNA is TGTGCCAGCACCCCAGGGGGAAGGTACGAGCAGTACTTC. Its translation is CASTPGGRYEQYF.

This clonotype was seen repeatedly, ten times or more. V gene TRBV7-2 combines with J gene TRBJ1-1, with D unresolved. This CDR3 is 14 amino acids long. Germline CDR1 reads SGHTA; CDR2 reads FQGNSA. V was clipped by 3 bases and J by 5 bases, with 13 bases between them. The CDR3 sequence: CASSFVGPLTEAFF. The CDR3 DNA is TGTGCCAGCAGCTTCGTCGGTCCGTTGACTGAAGCTTTCTTT.

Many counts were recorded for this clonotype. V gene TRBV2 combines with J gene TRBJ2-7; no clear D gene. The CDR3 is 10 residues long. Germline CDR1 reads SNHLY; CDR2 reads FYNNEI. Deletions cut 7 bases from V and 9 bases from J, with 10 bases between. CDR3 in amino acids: CASKGSWQYF. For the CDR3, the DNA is TGTGCCAGCAAAGGTTCCTGGCAGTACTTC. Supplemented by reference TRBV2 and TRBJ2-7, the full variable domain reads EPEVTQTPSHQVTQMGQEVILRCVPISNHLYFYWYRQILGQKVEFLVSFYNNEISEKSEIFDDQFSVERPDGSNFTLKIRSTKLEDSAMYFCASKGSWQYFGPGTRLTVT.

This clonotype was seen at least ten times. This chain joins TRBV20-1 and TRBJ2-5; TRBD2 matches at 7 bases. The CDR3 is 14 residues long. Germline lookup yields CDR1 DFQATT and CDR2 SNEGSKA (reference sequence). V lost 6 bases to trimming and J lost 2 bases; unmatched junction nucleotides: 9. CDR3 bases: TGCAGTGCCGATACTAGCGAAACACAAGAGACCCAGTACTTC. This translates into CSADTSETQETQYF.